This T cell receptor beta chain emerged from a study of blood T cell repertoires in COVID-19. Study background: In each case, the material was cDNA or gDNA derived from T cells, B-cell-depleted T cells, or PBMCs.

Germline lookup yields CDR1 SNHLY and CDR2 FYNNEI. The CDR3 covers 16 residues. V gave up 2 bases and J gave up 7 bases, with 18 bases separating them. Authors' analysis steps: The assay estimated nucleated cells by amplifying reference gene primers. Here immunoSEQ multiplex PCR was the method, and the copy in TCRdb shows in-frame clones only, minus some. The V and J calls and the clone size are those of that table, but D and trimming were determined from the DNA. The sample holds approximately 190,000 clones; 82% are singletons and the top ten take under 5.5%. J is TRBJ2-1 and V is TRBV2, with a possible D match to TRBD2 (7 bases). The sample comprised peripheral blood. This sequence was found in a woman in her thirties with acute or convalescent COVID-19. In DNA, the CDR3 is TGTGCCAGCAGTGAATCTTCCGGTAGGGGGGGGAATGAGCAGTTCTTC. It yields the protein CASSESSGRGGNEQFF.